Listed here are 9 T cell receptor beta chains from one sample, sequenced in a study of blood T cell repertoires in COVID-19. TCRdb's table, derived via immunoSEQ multiplex PCR, lists solely in-frame clones and lacks some. This table has around 140,000 clones, roughly 81% appearing once. The sample comprised PBMCs or T cells enriched from blood (not recorded which). The receptors originated from a woman aged 45 to 65 with acute COVID-19.

The chain uses TRBV9 and TRBJ1-1; 7 bases map to TRBD1. The CDR3 length is 15 residues. Germline CDR1 is SGDLS and CDR2 is YYNGEE. V lost 2 bases and J lost 0; bases outside the gene matches: 4. This CDR3 reads CASSVWDSLNTEAFF. Here the CDR3 DNA reads TGTGCCAGCAGCGTTTGGGACAGTTTGAACACTGAAGCTTTCTTT. Drawing the rest from reference TRBV9 and TRBJ1-1, the complete variable domain is DSGVTQTPKHLITATGQRVTLRCSPRSGDLSVYWYQQSLDQGLQFLIQYYNGEERAKGNILERFSAQQFPDLHSELNLSSLELGDSALYFCASSVWDSLNTEAFFGQGTRLTVV.

The gene calls are TRBV28 and TRBJ2-7, with D possibly TRBD1 on 5 matching bases. V lost 5 bases, J lost 2 bases, and 16 bases lay in between. Per the germline V gene, CDR1 is MDHEN and CDR2 is SYDVKM. CDR3 length equals 15 residues. CDR3 sequence reads: CASSVTDVGAYEQYF. In DNA, the CDR3 is TGTGCCAGCAGTGTGACAGACGTGGGTGCCTACGAGCAGTACTTC.

V is TRBV6-5 and J is TRBJ2-7, with D perhaps TRBD1 (5 bases). The CDR3 has 14 residues. Germline lookup yields CDR1 MNHEY and CDR2 SVGAGI. Trimming left V 8 bases short and J 4 bases short, with 18 bases between. The CDR3 loop reads CASSTTTDSYEQYF. In DNA, the CDR3 is TGTGCCAGCTCCACAACAACCGACAGTTACGAGCAGTACTTC.

CDR3: CASTGLASNEQFF. CDR3 DNA sequence: TGCGCCAGCACGGGACTAGCCTCCAATGAGCAGTTCTTC. This chain links TRBV5-1 with TRBJ2-1, with 9 bases lining up with TRBD2. V gave up 6 bases and J gave up 6 bases; unmatched junction bases: 4. The CDR3 consists of 13 residues. The germline V gene has CDR1 SGHRS and CDR2 YFSETQ.

This clone was counted a few times. The chain links TRBV19 to TRBJ2-2, with a tentative D call TRBD1 (6 bases). Germline assignment: CDR1 LNHDA and CDR2 SQIVND (reference sequence). Trimming removed 1 base from V and 3 bases from J, with 9 bases in between. The CDR3 consists of 15 residues. DNA for the CDR3: TGTGCCAGTAGTATAGCAGGGGTTGACACCGGGGAGCTGTTTTTT. Its translation: CASSIAGVDTGELFF.

The chain employs TRBV6-4 and TRBJ2-3; 8 positions match TRBD2. Per germline, CDR1 MRHNA and CDR2 SNTAGT. The CDR3 is 15 residues long. V trimming: 2 bases; J trimming: 0 bases; junction bases outside the gene matches: 1. The chain's CDR3 is CASSDGLASTDTQYF. DNA of the CDR3: TGTGCCAGCAGTGACGGACTAGCTAGCACAGATACGCAGTATTTT.

This sequence joins TRBV14 and TRBJ1-3; a possible D gene is TRBD1 (5 bases). Germline V gives CDR1 SGHDN, CDR2 FVKESK. V shed 0 bases and J shed 0 bases, with 9 bases lying between them. This CDR3 is built from 16 residues. In nucleotides, the CDR3 is TGTGCCAGCAGCCAAGATCAGGGTCTCTCTGGAAACACCATATATTTT. It encodes CASSQDQGLSGNTIYF.

CDR3 coding DNA: TGTGCCACCGACGACAGGGCTAATTCACCCCTCCACTTT. Translation: CATDDRANSPLHF. This sequence joins TRBV28 and TRBJ1-6; 7 positions agree with TRBD1. The CDR3 covers 13 residues. Looked up from germline, CDR1 is MDHEN and CDR2 is SYDVKM. V lost 10 bases, J lost 6 bases, and 6 bases stayed unmatched.

The chain links TRBV4-1 to TRBJ1-5; 8 bases are shared with TRBD1. Trimming cost V 0 bases and J 4 bases; bases outside gene matches: 11. This CDR3 has 18 residues. Per the germline V gene, CDR1 is MGHRA and CDR2 is YSYEKL. CDR3 residues: CASSQDLIRTGMNQPQHF. DNA for the CDR3: TGCGCCAGCAGCCAAGATCTTATCAGGACAGGGATGAATCAGCCCCAGCATTTT.